The 20 T cell receptor beta chains given below trace back to one sample, sequenced in a study of blood T cell repertoires in COVID-19. Profiled with immunoSEQ multiplex PCR; TCRdb holds only in-frame clones, not every one. The sample lists 110,000 to 150,000 clones, over 75% occurring once. Sequencing was carried out using peripheral blood. Receptor source: a man between 65 and 85 years old with acute or convalescent COVID-19.

As for this clone: One junction end does not reproduce the germline sequence, and a read error may be involved. The chain couples TRBV5-5 to TRBJ1-2, with D uncertain. Germline CDR1 reads SGHKS; CDR2 reads YYEKEE (reference sequence). The CDR3 is made up of 13 amino acids. The CDR3 nucleotides are TGTGCCAGCAGCTTGGATATCGGGAGAAACGCTCTTTTC. Its translation: CASSLDIGRNALF.

CDR3 nucleotide sequence: TGCAGCGTTGCAGCTGGGGGCGACTATGGCTACACCTTC. This translates into CSVAAGGDYGYTF. The chain joins TRBV29-1 to TRBJ1-2; tentative D call: TRBD1 (6 bases). The V gene lost 4 bases and the J gene lost 3 bases, with 12 bases spanning the gap. Germline lookup yields CDR1 SQVTM and CDR2 ANQGSEA. The CDR3 runs 13 residues. Complete variable domain (other parts from reference TRBV29-1 and TRBJ1-2): SAVISQKPSRDICQRGTSLTIQCQVDSQVTMMFWYRQQPGQSLTLIATANQGSEATYESGFVIDKFPISRPNLTFSTLTVSNMSPEDSSIYLCSVAAGGDYGYTFGSGTRLTVV.

This clone was detected a few times. The V gene is TRBV30, the J gene TRBJ1-2; D gene uncertain. The CDR3 sequence is 12 residues long. CDR1 is GTSNPN and CDR2 is SVGIG in the germline V gene (reference sequence). V shed 0 bases and J shed 5 bases, with 7 bases lying between them. CDR3 sequence: CAWSVSVYGYTF. In nucleotides, the CDR3 is TGTGCCTGGAGTGTATCGGTTTATGGCTACACCTTC.

This clone was observed a handful of times. The chain combines TRBV11-2 with TRBJ2-7, with a tentative D call TRBD1 (6 bases). The CDR3 contains 14 residues. Germline V gives CDR1 SGHAT, CDR2 FQNNGV. Trimming took off 2 bases at V and 2 bases at J, with 10 bases between the two ends. In DNA, the CDR3 is TGTGCCAGCAGCTTACAGGGGTTTACCTACGAGCAGTACTTC. As protein: CASSLQGFTYEQYF. Drawing the rest from reference TRBV11-2 and TRBJ2-7, the complete variable domain is EAGVAQSPRYKIIEKRQSVAFWCNPISGHATLYWYQQILGQGPKLLIQFQNNGVVDDSQLPKDRFSAERLKGVDSTLKIQPAKLEDSAVYLCASSLQGFTYEQYFGPGTRLTVT.

The CDR3 nucleotides are TGTGCCAGTAGTACCGGGAGACACCCGTGGCAAAAACTGTTTTTT. Encoded protein: CASSTGRHPWQKLFF. The chain has TRBV19 and TRBJ1-4; the D is unclear. Germline V lookup: CDR1 LNHDA, CDR2 SQIVND (reference sequence). Deletions cut 4 bases from V and 9 bases from J, with 18 bases between. This CDR3 region has 15 residues.

The J gene is TRBJ1-2, the V gene TRBV3-1 (or the pseudogene TRBV3-2); the D is unclear. The CDR3 contains 12 residues. Germline assignment: CDR1 LGHDT and CDR2 YNNKEL (reference sequence). V lost 1 base to trimming and J lost 7 bases, with 7 bases between them. CDR3 region: CASSQVEVGYTF. CDR3 DNA: TGTGCCAGCAGCCAAGTCGAGGTTGGCTACACCTTC.

The V and J genes are TRBV7-2 and TRBJ2-7; 8 positions match TRBD2. The CDR3 runs to 16 residues. Germline V lookup: CDR1 SGHTA, CDR2 FQGNSA. After removal of 7 bases from V and 0 bases from J, the junction contained 11 bases not matched to a gene. CDR3 in amino acids: CASTPGGGRSSYEQYF. CDR3 nucleotides: TGTGCCAGCACACCCGGGGGGGGACGAAGCTCCTACGAGCAGTACTTC.

The sample holds one count of this clone. This chain's CDR3 is CASSLLPGLTAYEQYF. The CDR3 bases are TGTGCCAGCAGTTTGCTACCGGGACTTACCGCCTACGAGCAGTACTTC. The rearrangement links TRBV27 to TRBJ2-7; D is possibly TRBD2 (6 bases). In germline, CDR1 is MNHEY, CDR2 SMNVEV (reference sequence). V gave up 3 bases and J gave up 2 bases, with 17 bases separating them. The CDR3 runs 16 residues.

V gene TRBV19 combines with J gene TRBJ2-7, with 7 bases matching TRBD1. The trim removed 6 bases at V and 2 bases at J, leaving 7 bases unmatched. The CDR3 spans 14 residues. Germline CDR1 and CDR2: LNHDA and SQIVND (reference sequence). The CDR3 reads CASRQTGKAYEQYF. DNA of the CDR3: TGTGCCAGTAGGCAGACAGGGAAGGCCTACGAGCAGTACTTC.

This clone came up once. The rearrangement joins TRBV10-2 to TRBJ1-1, with 7 bases identical to TRBD1. V shed 3 bases, J shed 5 bases, and the junction held 3 bases outside the gene matches. Per the germline V gene, CDR1 is WSHSY and CDR2 is SAAADI. This CDR3 is 13 amino acids long. The CDR3 DNA sequence: TGCGCCAGCAGTGAACAGGGGCAGACTGAAGCTTTCTTT. Translation gives CASSEQGQTEAFF.

The genes are TRBV6-5 and TRBJ2-1; the match to TRBD2 covers 11 bases. The junction had 6 bases not matched to a gene; V was cut back by 4 bases and J by 4 bases. CDR3 length equals 16 residues. Germline CDR1 is MNHEY and CDR2 is SVGAGI. The DNA of the CDR3 is TGTGCCAGCAGTTTGTCCGGGACTAGCGGTTACAATGAGCAGTTCTTC. Translated: CASSLSGTSGYNEQFF.

The chain combines TRBV27 with TRBJ2-1; 10 nucleotides align to TRBD1. Germline-derived CDR1 and CDR2 are MNHEY and SMNVEV (reference sequence). The CDR3 contains 15 residues. Trimming cost V 5 bases and J 7 bases; bases outside gene matches: 8. CDR3 amino acids: CASSRTGGYRNEQFF. Written as DNA, the CDR3 is TGTGCCAGCAGTCGGACAGGGGGATATCGAAATGAGCAGTTCTTC.

V is TRBV6-6 and J is TRBJ2-7; D uncertain. The V gene's germline CDR1 is MNHNY and CDR2 SVGAGI (reference sequence). This CDR3 is built from 14 residues. Trimming removed 5 bases at V and 3 bases at J, with 14 bases between. CDR3 residues: CASSPERLSYEQYF. The CDR3, as DNA: TGTGCCAGCAGTCCCGAACGACTGAGCTACGAGCAGTACTTC.

The chain recombines TRBV7-9 with TRBJ2-7, with 7 bases that match TRBD1. From germline, CDR1 is SEHNR and CDR2 FQNEAQ (reference sequence). This CDR3 has 14 amino acids. Trimming cost V 5 bases and J 3 bases; bases outside gene matches: 7. CDR3 residues: CASSPRTGHYEQYF. The DNA of the CDR3 is TGTGCCAGCAGCCCGCGGACAGGTCACTACGAGCAGTACTTC.

The chain has TRBV6-5 and TRBJ2-5; weak D call: TRBD1 (6 bases). This CDR3 region has 15 residues. V was shortened by 5 bases and J by 5 bases, with 18 bases between the two germline ends. Germline V gene sequence: CDR1 MNHEY, CDR2 SVGAGI. The CDR3 is CASSPDSPGGETQYF. The CDR3 nucleotides read TGTGCCAGCAGTCCGGACAGCCCCGGTGGGGAGACCCAGTACTTC.

The chain carries TRBV15 and TRBJ2-3, with D hard to call. This CDR3 spans 14 amino acids. Germline CDR1 reads LNHNV; CDR2 reads YYDKDF (reference sequence). Trimming took off 3 bases at V and 0 bases at J, with 7 bases between the two ends. This CDR3 reads CATSSGISTDTQYF. The CDR3 DNA follows: TGTGCCACCAGCAGTGGCATTAGCACAGATACGCAGTATTTT.

The chain couples TRBV12-3 or TRBV12-4 to TRBJ2-3; no clear D gene. This CDR3 contains 12 residues. V was cut by 4 bases and J by 2 bases, with 4 bases left in between. CDR3: CASSSNTDTQYF. CDR3 nucleotides: TGTGCCAGCAGTTCTAACACAGATACGCAGTATTTT.

The CDR3 loop reads CASGDRANYGYTF. The CDR3 nucleotides read TGTGCCAGTGGGGACAGAGCTAACTATGGCTACACCTTC. The chain combines TRBV19 with TRBJ1-2, with TRBD1 identical over 7 bases. CDR3 length: 13 residues. Germline V lookup: CDR1 LNHDA, CDR2 SQIVND (reference sequence). With 8 bases clipped from V and 0 bases from J, the junction kept 3 bases outside the gene matches.

V usage is TRBV29-1 and J usage is TRBJ1-1; 9 nucleotides match TRBD1. Germline V gives CDR1 SQVTM, CDR2 ANQGSEA. This CDR3 spans 14 amino acids. V lost 0 bases, J lost 6 bases, and 5 bases stayed unmatched. Here the CDR3 DNA reads TGCAGCGTTGAAGATCTGGGACAGGGTGCTGAAGCTTTCTTT. Protein product: CSVEDLGQGAEAFF.

This chain links TRBV7-2 with TRBJ1-2; TRBD1 aligns across 8 bases. Germline V lookup: CDR1 SGHTA, CDR2 FQGNSA. V lost 5 bases, J lost 7 bases, and 3 bases stayed unmatched. The CDR3 is 12 residues long. The CDR3 coding sequence is TGTGCCAGCAGCCCCGGACAGGGTGGCTACACCTTC. It is translated as CASSPGQGGYTF.